The present T cell receptor (beta chain) was sequenced within a study of T cells in Graves' hyperthyroidism and ophthalmopathy. This clonotype was seen at least ten times. TCR beta CDR3 region amplification was performed from RNA transcripts. A set of HTBI primers served as the primers for a first-round RT-PCR of the TCR CDR3. TCRdb redid the calling of the multiplex PCR reads with MiXCR, one entry per CDR3 protein. The sample yields fewer than 650,000 distinct CDR3 sequences, approximately 14% seen once. The clonotype comes from a woman aged 40 to 55 with Graves' hyperthyroidism. Source material: blood.

Here the CDR3 DNA reads TGCGCCAGCAGCCTGGGACCGAGCAATGAAAAACTGTTTTTT. Residues: CASSLGPSNEKLFF. The V call is TRBV5-1, the J call TRBJ1-4, with TRBD1 as a possible D gene (5 bases). CDR3 length equals 14 residues. V was pared by 4 bases and J by 5 bases, with 12 bases between. The germline V gene encodes CDR1 SGHRS and CDR2 YFSETQ.